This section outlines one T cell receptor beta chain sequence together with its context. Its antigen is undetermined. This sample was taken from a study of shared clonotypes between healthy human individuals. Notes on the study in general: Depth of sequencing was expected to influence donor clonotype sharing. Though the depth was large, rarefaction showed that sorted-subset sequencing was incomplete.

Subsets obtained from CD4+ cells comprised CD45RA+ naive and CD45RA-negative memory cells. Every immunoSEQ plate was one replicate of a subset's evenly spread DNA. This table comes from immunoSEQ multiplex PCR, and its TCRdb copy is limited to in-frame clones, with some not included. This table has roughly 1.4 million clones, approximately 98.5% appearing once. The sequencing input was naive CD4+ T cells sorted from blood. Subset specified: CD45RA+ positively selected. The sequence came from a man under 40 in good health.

CDR3 residues: CASRPPGEGLQPQHF. In DNA, the CDR3 is TGTGCCAGCCGACCCCCGGGGGAGGGTCTTCAGCCCCAGCATTTT. V usage is TRBV28 and J usage is TRBJ1-5; TRBD1 is a possible D gene (5 bases). The CDR3 is made up of 15 amino acids. Trimming pared 8 bases from V and 6 bases from J, leaving 20 bases between. Looked up from germline, CDR1 is MDHEN and CDR2 is SYDVKM.